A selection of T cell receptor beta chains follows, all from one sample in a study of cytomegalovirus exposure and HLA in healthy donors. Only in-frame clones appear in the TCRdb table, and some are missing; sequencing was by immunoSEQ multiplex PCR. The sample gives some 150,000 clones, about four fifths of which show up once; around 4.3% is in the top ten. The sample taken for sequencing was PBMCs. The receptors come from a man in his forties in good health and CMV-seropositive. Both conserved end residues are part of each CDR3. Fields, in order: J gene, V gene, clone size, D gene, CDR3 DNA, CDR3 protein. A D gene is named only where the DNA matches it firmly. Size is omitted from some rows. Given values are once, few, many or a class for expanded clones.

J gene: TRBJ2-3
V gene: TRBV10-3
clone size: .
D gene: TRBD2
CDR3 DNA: TGTGCCATCAGTGACCCCCTAGCGGGAGATTCAGATACGCAGTATTTT
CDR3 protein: CAISDPLAGDSDTQYF

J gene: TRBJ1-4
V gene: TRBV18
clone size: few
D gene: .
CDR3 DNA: TGTGCCAGCTCACCTTCCACAAGTGAAAAACTGTTTTTT
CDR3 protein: CASSPSTSEKLFF

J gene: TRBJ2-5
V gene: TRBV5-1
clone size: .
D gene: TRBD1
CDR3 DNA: TGCGCCAGCAGCATATCACAGGGGGACGGGACCCAGTACTTC
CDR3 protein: CASSISQGDGTQYF

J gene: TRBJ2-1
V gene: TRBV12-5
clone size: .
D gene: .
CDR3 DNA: TGTGCTAGTGGTTTGAGGGGCTCCTACAATGAGCAGTTCTTC
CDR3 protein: CASGLRGSYNEQFF

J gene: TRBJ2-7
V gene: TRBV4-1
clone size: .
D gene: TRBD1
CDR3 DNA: TGCGCCAGCAGCCCGGACAGGGGGCGACATGTGCAGTACTTC
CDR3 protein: CASSPDRGRHVQYF

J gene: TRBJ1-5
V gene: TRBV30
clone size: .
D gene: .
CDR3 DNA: TGTGCCTGGAGTGTATCTACTCGGTCTCAGCCCCAGCATTTT
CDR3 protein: CAWSVSTRSQPQHF

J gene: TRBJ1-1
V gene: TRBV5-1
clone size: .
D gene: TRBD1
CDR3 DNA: TGCGCCAGCAGGATACAGGGGCCAGGGACTGAAGCTTTCTTT
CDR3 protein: CASRIQGPGTEAFF

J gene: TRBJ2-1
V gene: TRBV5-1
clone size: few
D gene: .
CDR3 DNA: TGCGCCAGCAGCGCGAGCGCTAGTCATGAGCAGTTCTTC
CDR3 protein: CASSASASHEQFF

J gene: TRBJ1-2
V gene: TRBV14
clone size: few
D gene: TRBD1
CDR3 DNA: TGTGCCAGCAGCCAAGCGGGGACAGGCCATAACTATGGCTACACCTTC
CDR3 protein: CASSQAGTGHNYGYTF

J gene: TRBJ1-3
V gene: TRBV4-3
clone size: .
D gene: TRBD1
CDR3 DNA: TGCGCCAGCAGCCAGACAGGGACTGGAAACACCATATATTTT
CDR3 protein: CASSQTGTGNTIYF

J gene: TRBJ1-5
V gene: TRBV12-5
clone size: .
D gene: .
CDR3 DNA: TGTGCTAGTGGTCGAGCTAGCAATCAGCCCCAGCATTTT
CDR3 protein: CASGRASNQPQHF

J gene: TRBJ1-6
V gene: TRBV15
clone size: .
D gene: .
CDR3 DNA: TGTGCCACCAGCAGGGACATTTCACCCCTCCACTTT
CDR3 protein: CATSRDISPLHF

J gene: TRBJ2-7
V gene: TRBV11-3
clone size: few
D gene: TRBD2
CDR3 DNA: TGTGCCAGCTTGAAAAGCGGGGGGGGCTCCTACGAGCAGTACTTC
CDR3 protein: CASLKSGGGSYEQYF

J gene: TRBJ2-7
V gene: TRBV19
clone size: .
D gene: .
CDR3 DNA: TGTGCCAGTAGTGGAGGACAGAACTACGAGCAGTACTTC
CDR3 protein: CASSGGQNYEQYF

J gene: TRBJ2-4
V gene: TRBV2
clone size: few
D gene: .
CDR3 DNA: TGTGCCAGCAAGGCTAGGGGTCAGAGAGACATTCAGTACTTC
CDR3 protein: CASKARGQRDIQYF

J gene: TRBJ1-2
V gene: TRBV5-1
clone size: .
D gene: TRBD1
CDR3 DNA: TGCGCCAGCAGCCCCTCGACAGGGAGTGGCTACACCTTC
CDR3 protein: CASSPSTGSGYTF

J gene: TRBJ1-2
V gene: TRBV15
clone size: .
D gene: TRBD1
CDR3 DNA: TGTGCCACCAGCAGAGACAGGGGGCTTTCTGGCTACACCTTC
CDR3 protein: CATSRDRGLSGYTF

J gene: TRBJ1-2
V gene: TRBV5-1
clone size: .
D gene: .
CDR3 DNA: TGCGCCAGCAGCTTGGATTCGCAGGGCCACTATGGCTACACCTTC
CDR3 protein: CASSLDSQGHYGYTF

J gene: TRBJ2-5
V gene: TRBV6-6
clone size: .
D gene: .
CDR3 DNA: TGTGCCAGCAGTTACTTCCAGGGGCTAGGAGAGACCCAGTACTTC
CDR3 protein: CASSYFQGLGETQYF

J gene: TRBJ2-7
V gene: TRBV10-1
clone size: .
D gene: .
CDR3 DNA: TGCGCCAGCGGGATTGCCGGGAATGACGAGCAGTACTTC
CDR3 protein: CASGIAGNDEQYF

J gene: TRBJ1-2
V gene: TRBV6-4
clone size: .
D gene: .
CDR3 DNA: TGTGCCAGCAGTGACTCGAAGGGGGAAGGTCCTTTCTATGGCTACACCTTC
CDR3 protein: CASSDSKGEGPFYGYTF

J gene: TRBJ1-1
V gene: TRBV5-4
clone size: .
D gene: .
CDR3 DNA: TGTGCCAGCAGCCCAGGACGGGAAGGTGCAAAGAACGCTTTCTTT
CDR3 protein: CASSPGREGAKNAFF

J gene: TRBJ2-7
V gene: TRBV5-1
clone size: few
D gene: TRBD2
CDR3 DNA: TGCGCCAGCAGCTTGGTCGGCGGGAGAATTTACGAGCAGTACTTC
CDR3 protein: CASSLVGGRIYEQYF

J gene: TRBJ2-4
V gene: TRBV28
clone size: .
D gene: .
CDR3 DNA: TGTGCCAGCAGCCCACACAGGGCGGCCAAAAACATTCAGTACTTC
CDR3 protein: CASSPHRAAKNIQYF

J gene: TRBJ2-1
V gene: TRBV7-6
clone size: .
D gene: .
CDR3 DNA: TGTGCCAGCAGCTTAGTTCCTTGGGGGGTAACCAATGAGCAGTTCTTC
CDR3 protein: CASSLVPWGVTNEQFF

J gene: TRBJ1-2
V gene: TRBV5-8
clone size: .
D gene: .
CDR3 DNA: TGTGCCAGCAGCTTGGAGTCCCATGGCGGCTACACCTTC
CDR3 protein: CASSLESHGGYTF

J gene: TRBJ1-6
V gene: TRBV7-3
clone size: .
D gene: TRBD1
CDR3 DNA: TGTGCCAGCAGCTCGACAGGGTATAATTCACCCCTCCACTTT
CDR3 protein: CASSSTGYNSPLHF

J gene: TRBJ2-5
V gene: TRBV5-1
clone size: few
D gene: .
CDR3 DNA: TGCGCCAGCAGCCCCGACAGAAGGGAGACCCAGTACTTC
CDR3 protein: CASSPDRRETQYF

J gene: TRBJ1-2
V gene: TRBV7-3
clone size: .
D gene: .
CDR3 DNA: TGTGCCAGCAGCTTAAACCCAGGGGAGTTGGGTGGCTACACCTTC
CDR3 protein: CASSLNPGELGGYTF

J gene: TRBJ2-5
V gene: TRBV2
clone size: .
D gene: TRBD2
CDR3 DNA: TGTGCCAGCAGTCCCCGACTAGCGGAAGAGACCCAGTACTTC
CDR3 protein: CASSPRLAEETQYF

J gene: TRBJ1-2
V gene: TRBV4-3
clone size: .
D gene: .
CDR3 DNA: TGCGCCAGCAGCCTTTCTATTGAGATTAACTATGGCTACACCTTC
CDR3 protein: CASSLSIEINYGYTF

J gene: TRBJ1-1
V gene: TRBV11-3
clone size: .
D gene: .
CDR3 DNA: TGTGCCAGCAGCTTAGGTGTGGGCTCGGGGACTGAAGCTTTCTTT
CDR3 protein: CASSLGVGSGTEAFF

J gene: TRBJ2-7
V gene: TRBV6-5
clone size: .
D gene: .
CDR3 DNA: TGTGCCAGCAGCCCTGGGCCGCATTACGAGCAGTACTTC
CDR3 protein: CASSPGPHYEQYF

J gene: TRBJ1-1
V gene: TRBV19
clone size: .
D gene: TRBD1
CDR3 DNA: TGTGCCAGTGGTGACCCGGGACAGGGATGGTACACTGAAGCTTTCTTT
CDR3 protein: CASGDPGQGWYTEAFF

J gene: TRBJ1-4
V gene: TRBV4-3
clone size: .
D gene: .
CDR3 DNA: TGCGCCAGCAGCCAACAACCACCCTCAGGAAATTGGAATGAAAAACTGTTTTTT
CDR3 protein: CASSQQPPSGNWNEKLFF

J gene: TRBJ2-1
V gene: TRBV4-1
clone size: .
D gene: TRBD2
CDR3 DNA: TGCGCCAGCAGCCAAGCCCTCAGTCTAGCGGGGCTTTACAATGAGCAGTTCTTC
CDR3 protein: CASSQALSLAGLYNEQFF

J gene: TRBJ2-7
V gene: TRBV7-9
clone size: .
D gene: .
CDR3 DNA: TGTTCCAGCAGCTTAGGGGCAGCCGAGTCGCAGTACTTC
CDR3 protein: CSSSLGAAESQYF

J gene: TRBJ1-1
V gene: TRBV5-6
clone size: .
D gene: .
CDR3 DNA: TGTGCCAGCAGCTTGGCCTTCAGAAACACTGAAGCTTTCTTT
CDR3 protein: CASSLAFRNTEAFF

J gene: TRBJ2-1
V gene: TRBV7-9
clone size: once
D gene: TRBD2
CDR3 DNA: TGTGCCGGCCAAGCGGGGAGCTCCTACAATGAGCAGTTCTTC
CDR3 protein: CAGQAGSSYNEQFF

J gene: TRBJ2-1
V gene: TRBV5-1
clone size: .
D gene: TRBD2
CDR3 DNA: TGCGCCAGCAGCTTGGGCAGCGGGAGATTTGTACATGAGCAGTTCTTC
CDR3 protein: CASSLGSGRFVHEQFF

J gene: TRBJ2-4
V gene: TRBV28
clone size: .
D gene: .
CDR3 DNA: TGTGCCAGCAGTATGGGCGGAGGTCTGTCCAAAAACATTCAGTACTTC
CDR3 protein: CASSMGGGLSKNIQYF

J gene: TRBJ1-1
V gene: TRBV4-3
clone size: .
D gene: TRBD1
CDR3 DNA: TGCGCCAGCAGCCAAGGGGGACAGGCGAACACTGAAGCTTTCTTT
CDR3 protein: CASSQGGQANTEAFF

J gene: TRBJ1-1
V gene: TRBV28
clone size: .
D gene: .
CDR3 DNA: TGTGCCAGCAGCACGCTCGGCGGCCTGAACACTGAAGCTTTCTTT
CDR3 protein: CASSTLGGLNTEAFF

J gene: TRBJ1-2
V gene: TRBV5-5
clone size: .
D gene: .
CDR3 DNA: TGTGCCAGCAGCTTCGGGGGAGGCGGCTACACCTTC
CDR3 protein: CASSFGGGGYTF

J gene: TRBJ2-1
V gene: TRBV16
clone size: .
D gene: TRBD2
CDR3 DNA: TGTGCCAGCAGCCAACTAGCGGGAGGCTACAATGAGCAGTTCTTC
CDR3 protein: CASSQLAGGYNEQFF